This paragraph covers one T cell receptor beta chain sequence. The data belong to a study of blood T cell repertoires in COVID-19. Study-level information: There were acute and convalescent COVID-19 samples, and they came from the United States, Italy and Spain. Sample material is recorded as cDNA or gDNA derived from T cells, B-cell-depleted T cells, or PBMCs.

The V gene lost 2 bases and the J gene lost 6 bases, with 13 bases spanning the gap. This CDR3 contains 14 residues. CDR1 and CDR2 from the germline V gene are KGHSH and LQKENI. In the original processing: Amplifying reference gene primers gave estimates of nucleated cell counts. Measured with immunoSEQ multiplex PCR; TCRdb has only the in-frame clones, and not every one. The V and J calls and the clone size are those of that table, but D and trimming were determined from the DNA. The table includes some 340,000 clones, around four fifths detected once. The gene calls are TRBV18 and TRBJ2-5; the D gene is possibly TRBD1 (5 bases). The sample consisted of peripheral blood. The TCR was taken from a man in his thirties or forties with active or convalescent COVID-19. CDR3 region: CASSPGRQGKTQYF. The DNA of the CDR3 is TGTGCCAGCTCACCAGGTCGCCAGGGTAAGACCCAGTACTTC.